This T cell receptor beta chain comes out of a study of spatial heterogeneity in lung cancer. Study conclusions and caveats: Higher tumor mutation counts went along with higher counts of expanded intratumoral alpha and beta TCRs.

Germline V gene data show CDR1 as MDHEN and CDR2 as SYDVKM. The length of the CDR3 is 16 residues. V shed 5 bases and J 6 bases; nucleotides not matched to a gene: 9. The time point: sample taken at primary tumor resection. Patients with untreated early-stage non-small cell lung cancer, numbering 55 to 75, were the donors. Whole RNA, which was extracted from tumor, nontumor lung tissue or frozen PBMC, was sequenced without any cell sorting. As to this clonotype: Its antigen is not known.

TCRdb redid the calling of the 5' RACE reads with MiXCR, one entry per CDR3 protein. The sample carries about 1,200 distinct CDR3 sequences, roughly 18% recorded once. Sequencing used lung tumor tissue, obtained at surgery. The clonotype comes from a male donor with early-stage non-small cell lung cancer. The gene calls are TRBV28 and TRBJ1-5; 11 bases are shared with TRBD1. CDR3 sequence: CASSRKGQGAVQPQHF. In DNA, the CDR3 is TGTGCCAGCAGTCGCAAAGGACAGGGGGCGGTTCAGCCCCAGCATTTT. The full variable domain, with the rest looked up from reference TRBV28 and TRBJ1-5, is DVKVTQSSRYLVKRTGEKVFLECVQDMDHENMFWYRQDPGLGLRLIYFSYDVKMKEKGDIPEGYSVSREKKERFSLILESASTNQTSMYLCASSRKGQGAVQPQHFGDGTRLSIL.